This TCR beta chain derives from a study of T cell responses to AZD1222 COVID-19 vaccine. Study results and caveats: At study baseline, merely a handful of AZD1222 recipients were seropositive. Nearly half of unique spike-specific TCRs reportedly avoided B.1.351 and B.1.1.7 mutated regions.

The table came from immunoSEQ multiplex PCR; TCRdb's copy has only in-frame clones and leaves some out. The data show fewer than 150,000 clones, approximately 88% seen once. The germline V gene has CDR1 SGHTS and CDR2 YDEGEE. V lost 2 bases and J lost 0; bases outside the gene matches: 8. This CDR3 spans 18 amino acids. This clone came up once. No antigen is known for it. The clonotype was recovered from an adult in good health. This chain links TRBV5-8 with TRBJ2-6; 7 bases map to TRBD1. The sample consisted of peripheral blood, taken on day 0 of AZD1222 vaccination. In DNA, the CDR3 is TGTGCCAGCAGCTTCTGGGGGACAGCGAGCTCTGGGGCCAACGTCCTGACTTTC. Translating it yields CASSFWGTASSGANVLTF. Together with reference TRBV5-8 and TRBJ2-6, the CDR3 gives the full variable domain: EAGVTQSPTHLIKTRGQQATLRCSPISGHTSVYWYQQALGLGLQFLLWYDEGEERNRGNFPPRFSGRQFPNYSSELNVNALELEDSALYLCASSFWGTASSGANVLTFGAGSRLTVL.